The TCR beta chain under discussion was sequenced for a study of T-cell memory formation after mild COVID-19. Germline V gives CDR1 SEHNR, CDR2 FQNEAQ (reference sequence). The CDR3 totals 17 residues. Trimming took 1 base from V and 6 from J; bases not matched to a gene: 6. A note on this clonotype: Its antigen is still unknown.

TCRdb reprocessed the 5' RACE reads via MiXCR and lists one record per CDR3 protein. The sample consists of more than 80,000 distinct CDR3 sequences, around an eighth of them appearing once. General study points: Day 15 to 85 contracting clones showed balanced CD4/CD8; day 15 to 37 expanders favored CD4+.

This TCR came from an adult woman who had mild COVID-19 (a few samples of this study predate the infection). Cell type and time point are not known. Input material: PBMCs or a T cell subset sorted from them (not recorded which). V is TRBV7-9 and J is TRBJ2-1; 13 bases are a match to TRBD2. The CDR3 DNA sequence: TGTGCCAGCAGCTTAGAGGGGACTAGCGGGACCTCCAATGAGCAGTTCTTC. Translation gives CASSLEGTSGTSNEQFF.